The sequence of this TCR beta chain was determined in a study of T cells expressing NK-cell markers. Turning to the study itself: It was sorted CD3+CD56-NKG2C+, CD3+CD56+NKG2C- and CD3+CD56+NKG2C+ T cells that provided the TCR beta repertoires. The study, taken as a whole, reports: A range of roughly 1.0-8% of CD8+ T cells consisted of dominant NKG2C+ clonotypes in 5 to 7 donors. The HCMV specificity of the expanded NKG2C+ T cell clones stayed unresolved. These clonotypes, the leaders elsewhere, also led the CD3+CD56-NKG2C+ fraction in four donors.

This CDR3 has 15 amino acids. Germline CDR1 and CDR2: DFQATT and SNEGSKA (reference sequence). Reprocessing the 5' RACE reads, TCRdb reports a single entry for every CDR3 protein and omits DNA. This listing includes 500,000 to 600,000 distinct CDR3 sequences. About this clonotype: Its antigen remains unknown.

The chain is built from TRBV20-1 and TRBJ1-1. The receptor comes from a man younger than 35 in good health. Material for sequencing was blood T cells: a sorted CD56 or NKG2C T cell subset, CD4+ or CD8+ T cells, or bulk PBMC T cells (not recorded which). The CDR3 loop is CSARDSLSRNTEAFF.